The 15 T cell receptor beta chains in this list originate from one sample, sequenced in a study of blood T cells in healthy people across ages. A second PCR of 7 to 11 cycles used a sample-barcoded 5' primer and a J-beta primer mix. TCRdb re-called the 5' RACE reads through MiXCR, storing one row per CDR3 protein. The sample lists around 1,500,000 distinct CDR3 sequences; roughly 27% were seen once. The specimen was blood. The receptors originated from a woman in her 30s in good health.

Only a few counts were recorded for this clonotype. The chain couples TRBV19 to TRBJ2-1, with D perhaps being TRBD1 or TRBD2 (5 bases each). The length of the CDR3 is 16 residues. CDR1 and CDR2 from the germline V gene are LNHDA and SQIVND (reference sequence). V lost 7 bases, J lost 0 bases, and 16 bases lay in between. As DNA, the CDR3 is TGTGCCAGTAATGCCTACGGGGCTAGCTCCTACAATGAGCAGTTCTTC. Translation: CASNAYGASSYNEQFF.

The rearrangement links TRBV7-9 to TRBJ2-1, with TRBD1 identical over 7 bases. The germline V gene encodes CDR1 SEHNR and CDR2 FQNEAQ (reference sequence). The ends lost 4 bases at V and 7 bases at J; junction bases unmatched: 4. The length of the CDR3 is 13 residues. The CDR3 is CASSSGQRNEQFF. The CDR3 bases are TGTGCCAGCAGCTCGGGACAGCGAAATGAGCAGTTCTTC.

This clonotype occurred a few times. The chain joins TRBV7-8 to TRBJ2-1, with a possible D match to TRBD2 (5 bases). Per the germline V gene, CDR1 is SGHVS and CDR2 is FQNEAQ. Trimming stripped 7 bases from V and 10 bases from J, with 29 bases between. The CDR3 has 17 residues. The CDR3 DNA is TGTGCCAGCACTCCGGGGAGAACCGGCCGCGGTCCCAAAGAGCAGTTCTTC. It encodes CASTPGRTGRGPKEQFF.

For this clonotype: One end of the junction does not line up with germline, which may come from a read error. DNA for the CDR3: TGTGCCGGCAGAGCCGGGACAGGGGACTCCTACAATGAGCAGTTCTTC. Translating gives CAGRAGTGDSYNEQFF. The chain links TRBV7-3 to TRBJ2-1, with TRBD1 identical over 10 bases. The germline V gene encodes CDR1 SGHTA and CDR2 FQGTGA. This CDR3 region has 16 residues.

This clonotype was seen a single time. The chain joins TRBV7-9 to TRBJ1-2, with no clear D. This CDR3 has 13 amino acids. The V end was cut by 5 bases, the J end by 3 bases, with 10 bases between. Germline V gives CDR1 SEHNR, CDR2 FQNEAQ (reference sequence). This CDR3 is CASSLVGYYGYTF. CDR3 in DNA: TGTGCCAGCAGCCTAGTGGGATACTATGGCTACACCTTC. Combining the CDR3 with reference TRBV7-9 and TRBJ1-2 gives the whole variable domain DTGVSQNPRHKITKRGQNVTFRCDPISEHNRLYWYRQTLGQGPEFLTYFQNEAQLEKSRLLSDRFSAERPKGSFSTLEIQRTEQGDSAMYLCASSLVGYYGYTFGSGTRLTVV.

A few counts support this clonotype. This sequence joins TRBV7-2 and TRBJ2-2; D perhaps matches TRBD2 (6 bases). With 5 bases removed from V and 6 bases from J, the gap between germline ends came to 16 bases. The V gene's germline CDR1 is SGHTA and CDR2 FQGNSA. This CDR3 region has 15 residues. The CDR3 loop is CASSGGTRGSGELFF. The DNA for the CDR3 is TGTGCCAGCAGCGGCGGGACTCGAGGGTCCGGGGAGCTGTTTTTT.

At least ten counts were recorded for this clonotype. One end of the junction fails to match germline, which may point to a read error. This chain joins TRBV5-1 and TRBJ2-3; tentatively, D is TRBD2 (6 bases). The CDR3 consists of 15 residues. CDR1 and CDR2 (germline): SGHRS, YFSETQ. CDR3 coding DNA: TGTGCCAGCAGCCTTGGAGGGGTTGGCACAGATACGCAGTATTTT. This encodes CASSLGGVGTDTQYF.

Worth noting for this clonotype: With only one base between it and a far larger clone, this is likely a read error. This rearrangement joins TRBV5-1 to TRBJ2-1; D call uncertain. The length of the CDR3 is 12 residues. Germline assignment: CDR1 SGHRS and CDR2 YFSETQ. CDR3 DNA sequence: TGCCCCAGCAGCTTGGGTAGCAATGAGCAGTTCTTC. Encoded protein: CPSSLGSNEQFF.

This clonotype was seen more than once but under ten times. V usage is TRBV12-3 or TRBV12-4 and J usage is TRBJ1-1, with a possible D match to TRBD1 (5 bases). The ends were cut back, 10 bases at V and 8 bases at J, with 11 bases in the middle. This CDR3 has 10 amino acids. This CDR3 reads CATRDGEAFF. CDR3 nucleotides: TGTGCCACCAGGGACGGAGAAGCTTTCTTT.

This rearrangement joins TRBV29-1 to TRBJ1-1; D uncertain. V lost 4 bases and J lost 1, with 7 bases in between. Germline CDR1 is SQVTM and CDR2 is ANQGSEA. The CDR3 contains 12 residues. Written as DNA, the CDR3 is TGCAGCGTTGGTTGGGGGAACACTGAAGCTTTCTTT. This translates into CSVGWGNTEAFF.

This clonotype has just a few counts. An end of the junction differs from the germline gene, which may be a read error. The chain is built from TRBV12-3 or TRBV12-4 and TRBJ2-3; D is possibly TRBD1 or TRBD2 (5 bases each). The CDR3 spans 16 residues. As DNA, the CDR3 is TGTGCCAGCAGTTCCCCCATGAAGGGACGAATCGATAAGCAGTATTTT. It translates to CASSSPMKGRIDKQYF.

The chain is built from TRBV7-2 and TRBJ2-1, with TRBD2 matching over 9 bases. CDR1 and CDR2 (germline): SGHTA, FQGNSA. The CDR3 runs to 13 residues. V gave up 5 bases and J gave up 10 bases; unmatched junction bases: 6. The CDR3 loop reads CASSAGGPWEQFF. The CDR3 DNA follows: TGTGCCAGCAGCGCGGGGGGGCCATGGGAGCAGTTCTTC.

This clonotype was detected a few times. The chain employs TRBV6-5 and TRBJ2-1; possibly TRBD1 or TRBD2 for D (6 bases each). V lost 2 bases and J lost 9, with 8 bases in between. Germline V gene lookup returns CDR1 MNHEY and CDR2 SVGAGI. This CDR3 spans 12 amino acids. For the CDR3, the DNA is TGTGCCAGCAGTTACAGGGGGGTTGAGCAGTTCTTC. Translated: CASSYRGVEQFF.

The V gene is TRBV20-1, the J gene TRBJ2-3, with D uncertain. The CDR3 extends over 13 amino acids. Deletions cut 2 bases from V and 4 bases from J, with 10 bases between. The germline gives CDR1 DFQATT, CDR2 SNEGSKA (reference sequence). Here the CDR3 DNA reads TGCAGTGCTAGACCGCAGATCCCAGATACGCAGTATTTT. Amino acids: CSARPQIPDTQYF.

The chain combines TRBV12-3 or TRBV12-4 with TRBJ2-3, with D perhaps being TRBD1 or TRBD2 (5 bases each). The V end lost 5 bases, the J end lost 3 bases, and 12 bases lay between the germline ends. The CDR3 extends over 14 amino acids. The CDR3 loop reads CASSRIGATDTQYF. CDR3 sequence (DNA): TGTGCCAGCAGTAGGATCGGGGCGACAGATACGCAGTATTTT.